The clone carrying this T cell receptor beta chain was observed a few times. A read error is possible here, since a much larger clone lies one base away. Germline DNA was extracted too, while blood RNA derived from unsorted whole blood. The patients lived with chronic HBV infection and had not yet received any treatment. This specimen comes from a study of tumor-infiltrating lymphocytes in primary liver carcinoma. Background on the study: Surgical resection treated primary liver carcinoma in the patients.

Germline V gives CDR1 SGHAT, CDR2 FQNNGV. V lost 7 bases and J lost 7, with 13 bases in between. There are 13 residues in the CDR3. With a constant-region primer, TCR beta cDNA was made from 450 to 550 ng of total RNA. Slightly modified ARM-PCR with three nested multiplex PCR rounds yielded TCR beta libraries. A C-beta reverse primer was combined with TRBV1-TRBV30 forward primers in the first two PCR rounds, and each round had 9 to 10 cycles. Each CDR3 protein is one row after TCRdb ran MiXCR on the multiplex PCR reads. Counted here are around 330,000 distinct CDR3 sequences, nearly 60% occurring once; the ten biggest clones make up 15% to 20%.

The rearrangement links TRBV11-2 to TRBJ2-2; D tentatively reads TRBD1 or TRBD2 (6 bases each). The receptor comes from a woman in her 30s with primary liver carcinoma and hepatitis B virus infection. The specimen sequenced was peripheral blood. The CDR3 sequence is CASNSRGGGELFF. In DNA form, the CDR3 reads TGTGCCAGCAACTCCAGGGGAGGCGGGGAGCTGTTTTTT.